This is a list of T cell receptor beta chains from one sample in a study of CD8+CD57+ T cells in acquired aplastic anemia. TCRdb reprocessed the reads with MiXCR, giving one entry per CDR3 protein. The sample has under 350,000 distinct CDR3 sequences; about three fifths are singletons. Sequenced: sorted CD4+, CD8+, or CD8+CD57+ T cells (not recorded which) from PBMCs. The source is a human donor with aplastic anemia. Both conserved end residues are part of each CDR3. D genes are given only for firm matches. Clone size is shown for a subset of rows, as once, few, many or a class of expanded clone.

. . TRBJ2-7 TRBV18 CASSILAEPPYYEQYF TGTGCCAGCTCCATTTTAGCGGAACCACCTTACTACGAGCAGTACTTC
. . TRBJ2-3 TRBV7-9 CATGTQYF TGTGCCACCGGGACGCAGTATTTT
few . TRBJ1-1 TRBV9 CASSSIRDALIMNTEAFF TGTGCCAGCAGCTCGATTCGGGACGCGCTGATCATGAACACTGAAGCTTTCTTT
. . TRBJ2-7 TRBV6-4 CASRPTGRAPYEQYF TGTGCCAGCAGACCGACAGGGAGGGCACCTTACGAGCAGTACTTC
once TRBD2 TRBJ2-5 TRBV20-1 CSARDRGLAGGSQETQYF TGCAGTGCTAGAGATCGGGGACTAGCGGGAGGCTCCCAAGAGACCCAGTACTTC
. TRBD2 TRBJ2-5 TRBV7-9 CAGSLGTSGSETQYF TGTGCCGGCAGCTTGGGGACTAGCGGGAGTGAGACCCAGTACTTC
. TRBD1 TRBJ1-2 TRBV7-2 CASSAGTARGFYGYTF TGTGCCAGCAGCGCTGGGACAGCAAGGGGTTTTTATGGCTACACCTTC
many . TRBJ2-3 TRBV7-2 CASSPWQGTDTQYF TGTGCCAGCAGCCCATGGCAGGGGACAGATACGCAGTATTTT
many TRBD1 TRBJ1-1 TRBV24-1 CATSDRGQGVEAFF TGTGCCACCAGTGACCGAGGACAGGGGGTTGAAGCTTTCTTT
. . TRBJ1-6 TRBV6-1 CASSEFQGSLNSPLHF TGTGCCAGCAGTGAATTCCAGGGTTCGCTTAATTCACCCCTCCACTTT
. . TRBJ1-5 TRBV2 CASLGDSNQPQHF TGTGCCAGCCTAGGCGATAGCAATCAGCCCCAGCATTTT
. TRBD2 TRBJ2-2 TRBV20-1 CSAREPSGSGELFF TGCAGTGCTAGAGAACCTAGCGGGAGTGGGGAGCTGTTTTTT
. TRBD2 TRBJ2-1 TRBV11-3 CASSPVAGGPNEQFF TGTGCCAGCAGCCCCGTAGCGGGAGGACCCAATGAGCAGTTCTTC
. TRBD1 TRBJ1-2 TRBV7-2 CASSLVGTGDYGYTF TGTGCCAGCAGCTTAGTCGGGACAGGGGACTATGGCTACACCTTC
. TRBD2 TRBJ2-1 TRBV19 CASSMQVVSGRQQFF TGTGCCAGTAGTATGCAGGTTGTTAGCGGGAGACAGCAGTTCTTC
once . TRBJ2-7 TRBV2 CASRTGSSYEQYF TGTGCCAGCAGGACGGGCAGCTCCTACGAGCAGTACTTC
many . TRBJ1-5 TRBV20-1 CSAGRVNQPQHF TGCAGTGCCGGGCGCGTTAATCAGCCCCAGCATTTT
. TRBD2 TRBJ2-5 TRBV9 CASSGGGQETQYF TGTGCCAGCAGCGGGGGGGGCCAAGAGACCCAGTACTTC
few . TRBJ2-7 TRBV20-1 CSASSREQYF TGCAGTGCCTCCTCACGCGAGCAGTACTTC
. . TRBJ1-4 TRBV2 CASSPNMQLFF TGTGCCAGCAGCCCTAACATGCAACTGTTTTTT
. TRBD2 TRBJ2-7 TRBV7-9 CASSLMSGRTSLDEQYF TGTGCCAGCAGCTTAATGAGCGGAAGGACTAGCCTTGACGAGCAGTACTTC
many . TRBJ2-4 TRBV15 CATSRDLLSVAKNIQYF TGTGCCACCAGCAGAGATCTATTAAGTGTAGCCAAAAACATTCAGTACTTC
many . TRBJ2-5 TRBV10-1 CASSESGAGKETQYF TGCGCCAGCAGTGAGTCGGGGGCCGGCAAGGAGACCCAGTACTTC
. . TRBJ1-1 TRBV20-1 CSATLPGLTEAFF TGCAGTGCCACCCTACCAGGGCTGACTGAAGCTTTCTTT
. TRBD1 TRBJ1-1 TRBV29-1 CSVVRQGRGAEAFF TGCAGCGTTGTTCGACAGGGGCGAGGGGCTGAAGCTTTCTTT
. . TRBJ2-1 TRBV9 CASSLSPQSSYNEQFF TGTGCCAGCAGCTTATCTCCCCAAAGCTCCTACAATGAGCAGTTCTTC
. . TRBJ1-1 TRBV29-1 CSVEGSGYTEAFF TGCAGCGTTGAAGGTTCAGGGTACACTGAAGCTTTCTTT
. . TRBJ2-1 TRBV10-3 CAISEPEILANNEQFF TGTGCCATCAGTGAACCCGAAATCCTAGCCAACAATGAGCAGTTCTTC
. TRBD1 TRBJ1-2 TRBV19 CASSVDYGKGATGYTF TGTGCCAGTAGTGTGGATTACGGAAAGGGGGCGACTGGCTACACCTTC
once . TRBJ1-1 TRBV29-1 CSYLPGPLRTEAFF TGCAGTTACTTACCGGGCCCGCTGAGGACTGAAGCTTTCTTT
. TRBD1 TRBJ2-2 TRBV6-4 CASKSGGESTGELFF TGTGCCAGCAAATCAGGGGGCGAAAGCACCGGGGAGCTGTTTTTT
many TRBD2 TRBJ2-1 TRBV11-2 CASRVWGGRYNEQFF TGTGCCAGCAGAGTCTGGGGGGGACGGTACAATGAGCAGTTCTTC
. . TRBJ2-1 TRBV20-1 CSARGGQGSEQFF TGCAGTGCTAGAGGGGGCCAGGGGTCTGAGCAGTTCTTC
few . TRBJ2-5 TRBV7-2 CASSLTGGTQETQYF TGTGCCAGCAGCCTTACGGGGGGCACCCAAGAGACCCAGTACTTC
. TRBD2 TRBJ2-7 TRBV7-2 CASSPTSGPYEQYF TGTGCCAGCAGCCCAACTAGCGGTCCCTACGAGCAGTACTTC
few . TRBJ2-1 TRBV20-1 CSARAPLYNEQFF TGCAGTGCTAGAGCCCCCTTATACAATGAGCAGTTCTTC
. . TRBJ2-3 TRBV5-4 CASRTDLRSTDTQYF TGTGCCAGCAGAACGGACCTCCGGAGCACAGATACGCAGTATTTT
many . TRBJ2-2 TRBV19 CASTPDTPNTGELFF TGTGCCAGTACCCCGGACACCCCGAACACCGGGGAGCTGTTTTTT
. TRBD1 TRBJ2-7 TRBV11-2 CASSDGTVNEQYF TGTGCCAGCAGCGACGGGACAGTCAACGAGCAGTACTTC
. TRBD1 TRBJ1-2 TRBV28 CASSYGTGRYGYTF TGTGCCAGCAGCTACGGGACAGGGCGTTATGGCTACACCTTC
few TRBD1 TRBJ2-4 TRBV19 CASSTGDREHERAKNIQYF TGTGCCAGTAGTACCGGGGACAGGGAACATGAGAGAGCCAAAAACATTCAGTACTTC
. . TRBJ1-5 TRBV5-1 CASSLGGENQPQHF TGCGCCAGCAGCTTGGGGGGGGAAAATCAGCCCCAGCATTTT
. . TRBJ2-7 TRBV7-2 CASSLSLSSYEQYF TGTGCCAGCAGCTTAAGCCTGAGCTCCTACGAGCAGTACTTC
few . TRBJ2-5 TRBV7-2 CASSLSKMETQYF TGTGCCAGCAGCTTATCGAAGATGGAGACCCAGTACTTC
. . TRBJ1-2 TRBV7-6 CASSPRQLNYGYTF TGTGCCAGCAGCCCCCGACAGCTTAACTATGGCTACACCTTC